Listed below are T cell receptor beta chains from one sample, sequenced in a study of vaccination and CD4 T cells after COVID-19. These receptors lack a known antigen. Each CDR3 protein gets one entry after TCRdb re-called the PCR reads with MiXCR. The data show more than 9,500 distinct CDR3 sequences, with 30% seen just once and less than 25% held by the top ten. Sequencing input: cultured CD4+ T cells from blood. The receptors shown here come from a human donor with COVID-19. Each CDR3 is given with its conserved first and last residue. D genes are given only for firm matches. Expanded clones get a size class; other rows say once, few or many, or leave the size out.

J gene | D gene | V gene | clone size | CDR3 DNA | CDR3 protein
TRBJ2-5 | TRBD2 | TRBV12-3/TRBV12-4 | . | TGTGCCAGCAGTGGGGGGAGGGGCCGGGAGACCCAGTACTTC | CASSGGRGRETQYF
TRBJ2-2 | TRBD1 | TRBV7-8 | few | TGTGCCAGCAGCTGGACAGGGAACACCGGGGAGCTGTTTTTT | CASSWTGNTGELFF
TRBJ2-2 | TRBD2 | TRBV4-1 | few | TGCGCCAGCAGCCAACCAGCGGGGTACACCGGGGAGCTGTTTTTT | CASSQPAGYTGELFF
TRBJ1-1 | TRBD1 | TRBV7-2 | . | TGTGCCAGCAGCTTAAGGACAGGGGGCACTGAAGCTTTCTTT | CASSLRTGGTEAFF
TRBJ2-7 | . | TRBV19 | . | TGTGCCAGTTCGAATCTAGGTCGTTCCTACGAGCAGTACTTC | CASSNLGRSYEQYF
TRBJ1-3 | TRBD1 | TRBV4-3 | . | TGCGCCAGCAGCCAACAGCCGGGACAGGGTGAAGGAAACACCATATATTTT | CASSQQPGQGEGNTIYF
TRBJ1-5 | . | TRBV6-2/TRBV6-3 | . | TGTGCCAGCAGTTATCGGGGGCGGGATAGCAATCAGCCCCAGCATTTT | CASSYRGRDSNQPQHF
TRBJ2-1 | . | TRBV10-3 | medium-sized | TGTGCCATCAGTGACTTGGGAGCACCTAGGGATGAGCAGTTCTTC | CAISDLGAPRDEQFF
TRBJ1-1 | . | TRBV2 | . | TGTGCCAGCAGTGCGTCGGCAAACACTGAAGCTTTCTTT | CASSASANTEAFF
TRBJ2-7 | . | TRBV7-2 | . | TGTGCCAGCAGCTTATCAGAGGGGCTGTCCTACGAGCAGTACTTC | CASSLSEGLSYEQYF
TRBJ2-7 | . | TRBV7-2 | large | TGTGCCAGCAGCTTCGGCAGTAGCTCCTACGAGCAGTACTTC | CASSFGSSSYEQYF
TRBJ2-2 | . | TRBV18 | . | TGTGCCAGCTCACCACAATTGGCACCACAGAAAAACACCGGGGAGCTGTTTTTT | CASSPQLAPQKNTGELFF
TRBJ2-7 | TRBD1 | TRBV11-2 | . | TGTGCCAGCAGCTTAGATCGGCCGGGACAGGGGGCCTACGAGCAGTACTTC | CASSLDRPGQGAYEQYF
TRBJ1-1 | . | TRBV7-2 | . | TGTGCCAGCAGCACTCAACAGGGTGTCTACACTGAAGCTTTCTTT | CASSTQQGVYTEAFF